This TCR beta chain was recovered during a study of T cell responses to AZD1222 COVID-19 vaccine. About the study: Recipients boosted at about 4 weeks or about 12 weeks are pooled.

Study-wide results and limits: Repertoires were collected only later (after the peak T cell response had occurred). Dominant CD4 TCR responses targeted spike regions 160-218 and 743-854.

Profiling relied on immunoSEQ multiplex PCR, and the TCRdb table lists in-frame clones only, not all of them. The table includes about 140,000 clones, approximately 90% detected once. For this clone: Its antigen remains unknown.

J was trimmed by 0 bases and V by 4 bases; bases with no gene match: 12. This CDR3 region has 17 residues. Germline V gene lookup returns CDR1 SGDLS and CDR2 YYNGEE. Specimen: peripheral blood, collected on day 0 of AZD1222 vaccination. This chain joins TRBV9 and TRBJ1-1, with 7 nucleotides matching TRBD1. The sequence derives from an adult in good health. The CDR3 is CASSPPQGQYLNTEAFF. The DNA of the CDR3 is TGTGCCAGCAGCCCGCCCCAGGGACAGTACTTGAACACTGAAGCTTTCTTT.